This T cell receptor (beta chain) was retrieved from a study of early T cells in non-severe SARS-CoV-2 infection. This clonotype was seen repeatedly, ten times or more. From the 5' RACE reads, TCRdb called clonotypes with MiXCR, one entry per CDR3 protein. The table records 80,000 to 95,000 distinct CDR3 sequences, about 12% of them present only once. The receptor comes from an adult who was a healthcare worker with PCR-confirmed SARS-CoV-2 infection or an uninfected control (not recorded which). Sequences were obtained from whole blood.

The CDR3 nucleotides read TGCAGTGGGATTGCAACTAATGAAAAACTGTTTTTT. Protein product: CSGIATNEKLFF. The V call is TRBV20-1, the J call TRBJ1-4; D gene uncertain. This CDR3 spans 12 amino acids. Between the trimmed V and J ends, which lost 7 bases and 0 bases, there was a span of 6 bases. Germline V gives CDR1 DFQATT, CDR2 SNEGSKA (reference sequence).